This TCR beta chain comes out of a study of blood T cell repertoires in COVID-19. Sequenced by immunoSEQ multiplex PCR; TCRdb stores in-frame clones only, minus some. The sample shows 120,000 to 150,000 clones, under 80% of them seen only once. This CDR3 contains 16 residues. The germline CDR1 and CDR2 sequences are MNHNS and SASEGT. V shed 1 base and J shed 0 bases, with 10 bases lying between them. Specimen: peripheral blood. The TCR comes from an elderly man with acute or convalescent COVID-19. The chain uses TRBV6-1 and TRBJ1-3; D is unresolved. The CDR3 sequence is CASSEGSRLSGNTIYF. The CDR3 nucleotides read TGTGCCAGCAGTGAAGGGAGTCGCCTCTCTGGAAACACCATATATTTT.